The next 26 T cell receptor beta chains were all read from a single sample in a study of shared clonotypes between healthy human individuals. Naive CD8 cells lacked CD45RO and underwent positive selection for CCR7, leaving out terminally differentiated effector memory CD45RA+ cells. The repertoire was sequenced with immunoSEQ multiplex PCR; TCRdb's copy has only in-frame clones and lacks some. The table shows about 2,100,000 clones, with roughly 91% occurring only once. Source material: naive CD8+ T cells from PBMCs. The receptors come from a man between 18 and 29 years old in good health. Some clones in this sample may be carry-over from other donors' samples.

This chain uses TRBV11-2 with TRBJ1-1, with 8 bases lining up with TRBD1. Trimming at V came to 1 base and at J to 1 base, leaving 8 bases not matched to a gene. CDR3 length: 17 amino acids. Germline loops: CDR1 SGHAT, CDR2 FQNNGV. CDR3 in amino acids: CASSLGHGQGANTEAFF. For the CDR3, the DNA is TGTGCCAGCAGCTTAGGGCATGGCCAGGGGGCGAACACTGAAGCTTTCTTT.

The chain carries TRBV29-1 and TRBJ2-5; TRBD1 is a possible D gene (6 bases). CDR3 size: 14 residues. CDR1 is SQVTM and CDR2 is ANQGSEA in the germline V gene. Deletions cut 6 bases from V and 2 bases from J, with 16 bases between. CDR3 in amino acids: CSVALRTGQETQYF. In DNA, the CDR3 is TGCAGCGTCGCCCTTCGAACAGGGCAAGAGACCCAGTACTTC.

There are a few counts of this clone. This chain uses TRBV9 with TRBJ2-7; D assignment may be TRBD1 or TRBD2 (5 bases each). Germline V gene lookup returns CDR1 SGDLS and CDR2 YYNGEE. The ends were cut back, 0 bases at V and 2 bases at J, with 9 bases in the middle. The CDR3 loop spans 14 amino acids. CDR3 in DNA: TGTGCCAGCAGCGTAGAAGGGACCCCCTACGAGCAGTACTTC. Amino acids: CASSVEGTPYEQYF.

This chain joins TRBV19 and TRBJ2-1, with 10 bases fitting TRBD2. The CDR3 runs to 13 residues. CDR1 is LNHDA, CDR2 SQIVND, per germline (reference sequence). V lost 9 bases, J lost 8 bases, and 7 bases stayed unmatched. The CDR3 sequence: CASRLAGRDEQFF. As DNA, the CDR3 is TGTGCCAGCCGACTAGCGGGTCGCGATGAGCAGTTCTTC. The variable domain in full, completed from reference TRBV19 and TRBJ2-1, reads DGGITQSPKYLFRKEGQNVTLSCEQNLNHDAMYWYRQDPGQGLRLIYYSQIVNDFQKGDIAEGYSVSREKKESFPLTVTSAQKNPTAFYLCASRLAGRDEQFFGPGTRLTVL.

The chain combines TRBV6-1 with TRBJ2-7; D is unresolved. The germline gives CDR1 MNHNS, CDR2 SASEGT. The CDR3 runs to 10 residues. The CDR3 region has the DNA TGTGCGCCCCCGGTCTACGAGCAGTACTTC. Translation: CAPPVYEQYF.

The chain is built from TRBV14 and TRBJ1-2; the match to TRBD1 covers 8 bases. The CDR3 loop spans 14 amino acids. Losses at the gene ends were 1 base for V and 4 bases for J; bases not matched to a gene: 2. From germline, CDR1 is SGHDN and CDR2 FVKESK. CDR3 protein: CASSQATGAYGYTF. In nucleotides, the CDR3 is TGTGCCAGCAGCCAAGCGACAGGGGCCTATGGCTACACCTTC. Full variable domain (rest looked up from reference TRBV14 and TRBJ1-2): EAGVTQFPSHSVIEKGQTVTLRCDPISGHDNLYWYRRVMGKEIKFLLHFVKESKQDESGMPNNRFLAERTGGTYSTLKVQPAELEDSGVYFCASSQATGAYGYTFGSGTRLTVV.

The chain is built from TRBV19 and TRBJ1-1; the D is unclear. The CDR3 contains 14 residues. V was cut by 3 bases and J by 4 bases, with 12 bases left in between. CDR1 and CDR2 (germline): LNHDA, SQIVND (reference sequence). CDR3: CASSMGRIGTEAFF. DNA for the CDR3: TGTGCCAGTAGTATGGGGAGGATCGGCACTGAAGCTTTCTTT.

CDR3 nucleotides: TGTGCCAGCAGTGCAGGGTGGCCCCAAGAGACCCAGTACTTC. Its translation is CASSAGWPQETQYF. The chain combines TRBV27 with TRBJ2-5; tentative D call: TRBD1 (5 bases). CDR3 size: 14 residues. Trimming removed 5 bases at V and 1 base at J, with 11 bases between. In germline, CDR1 is MNHEY, CDR2 SMNVEV (reference sequence).

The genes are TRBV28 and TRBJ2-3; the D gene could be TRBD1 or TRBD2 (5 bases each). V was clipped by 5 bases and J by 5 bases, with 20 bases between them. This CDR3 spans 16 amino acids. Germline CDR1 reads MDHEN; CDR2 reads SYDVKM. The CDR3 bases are TGTGCCAGCAGTCTAAGGTGGGGGAGTGGGATAGATACGCAGTATTTT. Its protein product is CASSLRWGSGIDTQYF.

CDR3 bases: TGTGCCAGCAGAACAGGGGACCGGGGGAACACTGAAGCTTTCTTT. This sequence encodes CASRTGDRGNTEAFF. V is TRBV6-1 and J is TRBJ1-1; 7 bases are shared with TRBD1. The CDR3 contains 15 residues. With 6 bases clipped from V and 1 base from J, the junction kept 8 bases outside the gene matches. The V gene's germline CDR1 is MNHNS and CDR2 SASEGT.

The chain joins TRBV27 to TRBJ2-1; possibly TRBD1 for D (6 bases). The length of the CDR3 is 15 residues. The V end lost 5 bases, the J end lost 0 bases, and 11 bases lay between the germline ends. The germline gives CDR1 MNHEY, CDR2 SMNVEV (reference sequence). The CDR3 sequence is CASSIGQTSYNEQFF. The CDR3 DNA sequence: TGTGCCAGCAGTATCGGACAGACCTCCTACAATGAGCAGTTCTTC.

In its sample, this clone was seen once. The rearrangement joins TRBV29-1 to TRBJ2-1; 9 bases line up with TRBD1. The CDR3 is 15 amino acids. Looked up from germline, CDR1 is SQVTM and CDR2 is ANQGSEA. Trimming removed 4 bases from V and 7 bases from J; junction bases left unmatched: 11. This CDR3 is CSVVSLGQGRNEQFF. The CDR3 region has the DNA TGCAGCGTTGTTTCTCTAGGACAGGGGAGAAATGAGCAGTTCTTC.

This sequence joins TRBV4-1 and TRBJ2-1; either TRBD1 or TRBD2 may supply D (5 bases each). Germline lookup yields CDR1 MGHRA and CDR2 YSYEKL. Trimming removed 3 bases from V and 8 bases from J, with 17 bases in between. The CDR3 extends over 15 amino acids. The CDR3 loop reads CASSQPVGRGDEQFF. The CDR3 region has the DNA TGCGCCAGCAGCCAGCCGGTGGGACGTGGCGATGAGCAGTTCTTC.

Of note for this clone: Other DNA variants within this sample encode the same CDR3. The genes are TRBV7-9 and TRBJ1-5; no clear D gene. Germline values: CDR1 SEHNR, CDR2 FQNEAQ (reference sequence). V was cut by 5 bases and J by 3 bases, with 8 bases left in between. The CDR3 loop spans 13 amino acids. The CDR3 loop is CASSPGNNQPQHF. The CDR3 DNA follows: TGTGCCAGCAGCCCAGGAAACAATCAGCCCCAGCATTTT.

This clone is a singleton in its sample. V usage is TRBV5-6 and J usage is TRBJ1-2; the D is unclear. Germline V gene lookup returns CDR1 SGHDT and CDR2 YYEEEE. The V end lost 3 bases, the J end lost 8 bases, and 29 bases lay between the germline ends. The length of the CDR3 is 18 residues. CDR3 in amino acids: CASSSFFPPTQELGGYTF. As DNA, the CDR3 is TGTGCCAGCAGCTCCTTCTTTCCACCTACCCAGGAACTGGGAGGCTACACCTTC.

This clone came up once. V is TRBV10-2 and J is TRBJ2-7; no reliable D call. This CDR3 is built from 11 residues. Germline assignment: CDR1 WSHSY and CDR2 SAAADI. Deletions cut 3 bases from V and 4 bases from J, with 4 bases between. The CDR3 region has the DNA TGCGCCAGCAGTGAACTTTACGAGCAGTACTTC. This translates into CASSELYEQYF.

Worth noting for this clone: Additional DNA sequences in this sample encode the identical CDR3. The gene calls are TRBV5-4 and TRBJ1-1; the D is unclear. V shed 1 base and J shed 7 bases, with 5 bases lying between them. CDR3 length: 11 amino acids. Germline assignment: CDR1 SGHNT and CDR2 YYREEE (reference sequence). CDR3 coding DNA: TGTGCCAGCAGCTTGTCAAGTGAAGCTTTCTTT. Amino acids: CASSLSSEAFF. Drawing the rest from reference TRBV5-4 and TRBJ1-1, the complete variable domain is ETGVTQSPTHLIKTRGQQVTLRCSSQSGHNTVSWYQQALGQGPQFIFQYYREEENGRGNFPPRFSGLQFPNYSSELNVNALELDDSALYLCASSLSSEAFFGQGTRLTVV.

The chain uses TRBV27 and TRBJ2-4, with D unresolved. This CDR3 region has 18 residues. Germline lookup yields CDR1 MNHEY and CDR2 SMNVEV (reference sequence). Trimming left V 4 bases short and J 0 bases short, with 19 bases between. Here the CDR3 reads CASSSESVGSVAKNIQYF. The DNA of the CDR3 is TGTGCCAGCAGTTCTGAATCGGTCGGCAGCGTAGCCAAAAACATTCAGTACTTC.

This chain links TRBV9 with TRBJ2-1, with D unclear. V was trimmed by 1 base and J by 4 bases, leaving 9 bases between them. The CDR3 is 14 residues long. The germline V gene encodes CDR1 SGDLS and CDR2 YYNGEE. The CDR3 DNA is TGTGCCAGCAGCGTATATCCGGGTTACAATGAGCAGTTCTTC. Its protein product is CASSVYPGYNEQFF.

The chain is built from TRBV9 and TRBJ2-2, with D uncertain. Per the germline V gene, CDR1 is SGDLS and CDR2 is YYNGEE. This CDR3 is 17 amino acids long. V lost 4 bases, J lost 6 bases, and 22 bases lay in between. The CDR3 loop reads CASSPSLAPKYAGELFF. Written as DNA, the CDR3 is TGTGCCAGCAGCCCCAGTTTGGCCCCGAAGTACGCCGGGGAGCTGTTTTTT.

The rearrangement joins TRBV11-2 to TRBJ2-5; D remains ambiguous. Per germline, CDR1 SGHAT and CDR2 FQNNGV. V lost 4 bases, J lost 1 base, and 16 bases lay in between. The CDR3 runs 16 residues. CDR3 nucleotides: TGTGCCAGCAGCTCAGACCTACTGGAGAGCCAAGAGACCCAGTACTTC. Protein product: CASSSDLLESQETQYF.

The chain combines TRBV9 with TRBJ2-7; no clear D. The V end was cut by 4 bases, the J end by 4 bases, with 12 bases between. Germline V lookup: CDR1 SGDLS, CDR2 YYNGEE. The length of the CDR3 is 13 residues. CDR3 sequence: CASSRKSEYEQYF. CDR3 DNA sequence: TGTGCCAGCAGCCGAAAGAGCGAGTACGAGCAGTACTTC.

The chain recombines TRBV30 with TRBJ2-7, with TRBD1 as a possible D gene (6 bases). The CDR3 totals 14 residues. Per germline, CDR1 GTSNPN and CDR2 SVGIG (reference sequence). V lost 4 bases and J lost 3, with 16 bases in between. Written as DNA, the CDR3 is TGTGCCTGGACCAGTCAGGGGTTCCGCTACGAGCAGTACTTC. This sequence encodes CAWTSQGFRYEQYF.

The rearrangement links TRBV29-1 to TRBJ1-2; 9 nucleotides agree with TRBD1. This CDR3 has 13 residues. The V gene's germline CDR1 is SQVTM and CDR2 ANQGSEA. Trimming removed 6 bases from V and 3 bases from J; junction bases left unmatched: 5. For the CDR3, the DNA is TGCAGCGTGCGGACAGGGGAGTACTATGGCTACACCTTC. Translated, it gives CSVRTGEYYGYTF.

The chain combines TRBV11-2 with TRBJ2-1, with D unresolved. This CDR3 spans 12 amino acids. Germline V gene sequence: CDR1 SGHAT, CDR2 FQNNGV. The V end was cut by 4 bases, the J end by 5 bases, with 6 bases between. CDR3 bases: TGTGCCAGCAGCTATGGTGACAATGAGCAGTTCTTC. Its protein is CASSYGDNEQFF.

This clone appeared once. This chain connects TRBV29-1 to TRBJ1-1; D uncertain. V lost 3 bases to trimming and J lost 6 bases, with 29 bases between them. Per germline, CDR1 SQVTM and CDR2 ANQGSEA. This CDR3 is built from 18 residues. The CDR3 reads CSVESPFRPNQLWSEAFF. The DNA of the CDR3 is TGCAGCGTTGAGAGCCCCTTCCGACCGAATCAGTTGTGGTCTGAAGCTTTCTTT.